Listed below are T cell receptor beta chains from one sample, sequenced in a study of metastatic and nonmetastatic thyroid tumors. TCRdb reassembled clones from the PCR reads with MiXCR. The sample has about 41,000 clones, more than 9.5% seen once. Specimen: blood. Every receptor here comes from a female donor with papillary thyroid cancer or a benign thyroid nodule (not recorded which). Some clones in this sample may be carry-over from other donors' samples. CDR3s include the opening cysteine and the closing phenylalanine or tryptophan. The D gene is left open where the match is weak. Clone size is given for some rows only: seen once, a few or many times, or a class if the clone is expanded.

V gene	clone size	J gene	D gene	CDR3 DNA	CDR3 protein
TRBV2	many	TRBJ2-2	NA	TGTGCCAGCAGTGAAGCGCGATCAACCGGGGAGCTGTTTTTT	CASSEARSTGELFF
TRBV7-9	many	TRBJ2-7	NA	TGTGCCAGCAGCATGTCTGCCTACGAGCAGTACTTC	CASSMSAYEQYF
TRBV24-1	many	TRBJ2-2	TRBD1	TGTGCCACCAGTGATGGGACAGACTACACCGGGGAGCTGTTTTTT	CATSDGTDYTGELFF
TRBV5-6	many	TRBJ2-3	TRBD1	TGTGCCAGCAGCTACCCTGGGACAGGGTCGGTAAATACGCAGTATTTT	CASSYPGTGSVNTQYF
TRBV18	once	TRBJ1-6	NA	TGTGCCAGCTCACCACCGAGCCAGGGGAGTAATTCACCCCTCCACTTT	CASSPPSQGSNSPLHF
TRBV7-6	NA	TRBJ1-6	NA	TGTGCCAGCATCTTAGGCGCTCAGGGGTCTTGGAGTTCACCCCTCCACTTT	CASILGAQGSWSSPLHF
TRBV6-4	NA	TRBJ2-3	NA	TGTGCCAGCAGTACCCCGTGCTATTCCACAGATACGCAGTATTTT	CASSTPCYSTDTQYF
TRBV6-6	many	TRBJ2-3	NA	TGTGCCAGCAGTTCCCTACCGACTAGTGAGGGAACAGATACGCAGTATTTT	CASSSLPTSEGTDTQYF
TRBV12-3/TRBV12-4	many	TRBJ2-1	TRBD1	TGTGCCAGCAGCACAGGGGTTCGTAATGAGCAGTTCTTC	CASSTGVRNEQFF
TRBV20-1	many	TRBJ2-3	TRBD2	TGCAGTGCTAGAGAGCCCCTGACTAGCAGACCCACAGATACGCAGTATTTT	CSAREPLTSRPTDTQYF
TRBV6-2/TRBV6-3	few	TRBJ2-1	NA	TGTGCCAGCAGTTACAGGGGGGTATCCTACAATGAGCAGTTCTTC	CASSYRGVSYNEQFF
TRBV11-2	many	TRBJ2-5	TRBD1	TGTGCCAGCAGCTTCTTCAGGACAGGGGAAGAGACCCAGTACTTC	CASSFFRTGEETQYF
TRBV15	many	TRBJ1-5	NA	TGTGCCACCAGCAGTGGGGGACCCAATCAGCCCCAGCATTTT	CATSSGGPNQPQHF
TRBV6-1	many	TRBJ1-4	TRBD1	TGTGCCAGCAGACAGGGGGCAACTAATGAAAAACTGTTTTTT	CASRQGATNEKLFF
TRBV20-1	many	TRBJ2-7	TRBD2	TGCAGTGCCCGACCCGGGACTAGCGAATACGAGCAGTACTTC	CSARPGTSEYEQYF
TRBV9	NA	TRBJ2-1	NA	TGTGCCAGCAGCGTATCTGCGGTGAATGAGCAGTTCTTC	CASSVSAVNEQFF
TRBV2	many	TRBJ2-1	TRBD2	TGTGCCAGCACTGGAATCGCGGGGGTCTCCTACAATGAGCAGTTCTTC	CASTGIAGVSYNEQFF
TRBV5-1	many	TRBJ2-3	TRBD2	TGCGCCAGCAGCTCTCCAAGCAGCGGGAAAACAGATACGCAGTATTTT	CASSSPSSGKTDTQYF
TRBV18	many	TRBJ1-1	TRBD1	TGTGCCAGCTCAGGAAACAGGGGCGGCACTGAAGCTTTCTTT	CASSGNRGGTEAFF
TRBV29-1	many	TRBJ1-1	NA	TGCAGCGTCGAGATGCGGGTCTCGAACACTGAAGCTTTCTTT	CSVEMRVSNTEAFF
TRBV12-3/TRBV12-4	few	TRBJ1-5	NA	TGTGCCAGCATGAGGGATAGCAATCAGCCCCAGCATTTT	CASMRDSNQPQHF
TRBV28	many	TRBJ1-5	TRBD1	TGTGCCAGCAGTTTCGGACAGGCCTATCAGCCCCAGCATTTT	CASSFGQAYQPQHF
TRBV7-2	many	TRBJ2-3	NA	TGTGCCAGCAGCCTTGCTCTAGCAGAGACGCAGTATTTT	CASSLALAETQYF
TRBV28	few	TRBJ1-5	TRBD1	TGTGCCAGCATGGGACAGGAACCCCCTGGAGGTCAGCCCCAGCATTTT	CASMGQEPPGGQPQHF
TRBV28	many	TRBJ2-5	TRBD1	TGTGCCAGCAGTACTCAGGACAGGGCCCAACAAGAGACCCAGTACTTC	CASSTQDRAQQETQYF
TRBV28	medium-sized	TRBJ2-7	NA	TGTGCCAGCAGTCAGACATACGAGCAGTACTTC	CASSQTYEQYF
TRBV4-3	many	TRBJ1-5	NA	TGCGCCAGCAGCCAGGGCACTAATCAGCCCCAGCATTTT	CASSQGTNQPQHF